These 10 T cell receptor beta chains were all obtained from the same sample, sequenced in a study of T-cell reconstitution after alpha-beta-depleted transplantation in children (dated by TCRdb to 2015 to 2016). Receptor amplification or capture employed PCR. TCRdb lists the instrument as Illumina HiSeq 2500. To normalize quantification of the TCRbeta repertoire, the TCR libraries were built with molecular barcoding that relied on unique molecular identifiers. The public reads were run again by TCRdb, first through fastp at Q25 and then through MiXCR, and only productive beta chains were kept. Rows are unified per CDR3 protein, each entry keeping the most common DNA and genes. The sample table shows a few hundred thousand distinct CDR3 sequences, and around 15% are seen once. Clones ranked in the top ten supply roughly 27% of the sample. This specimen's treatment or condition label, per the study, means: allogeneic hematopoietic cell transplantation with graft depleted of TCRalphabeta T cells and CD19 B cells.

The material sequenced was PBMCs, mostly from graft donor cells, taken 360 days after TCRalphabeta/CD19-depleted stem cell transplant. The receptors shown here come from a boy less than two years old who had a stem cell transplant for Wiskott-Aldrich syndrome, so the T cells may come from the graft donor.

In its sample, this clonotype was seen a few times. The chain is built from TRBV18 and TRBJ2-5, with a tentative D call TRBD1 (6 bases). In germline, CDR1 is KGHSH, CDR2 LQKENI. The V gene lost 4 bases and the J gene lost 4 bases, with 16 bases spanning the gap. This CDR3 comprises 15 residues. DNA for the CDR3: TGTGCCAGCTCACTCAAGAGGCTAGGGGGAGAGACCCAGTACTTC. Its translation: CASSLKRLGGETQYF.

This clonotype appeared many times. Here the CDR3 reads CASSPRTRSTDTQYF. CDR3 nucleotide sequence: TGTGCCAGCAGTCCGCGGACAAGAAGCACAGATACGCAGTATTTT. The chain recombines TRBV28 with TRBJ2-3, with a weak D call TRBD1 (5 bases). The CDR3 is 15 amino acids. Trimming cost V 5 bases and J 0 bases, with 12 bases left between them. From germline, CDR1 is MDHEN and CDR2 SYDVKM.

In its sample, this clonotype was seen many times. V is TRBV5-5 and J is TRBJ2-7; the D is unclear. Germline CDR1 is SGHKS and CDR2 is YYEKEE (reference sequence). V was trimmed by 0 bases and J by 3 bases, leaving 10 bases between them. This CDR3 spans 14 amino acids. CDR3 in amino acids: CASSLGLVSYEQYF. CDR3 nucleotide sequence: TGTGCCAGCAGCTTGGGGCTAGTGAGCTACGAGCAGTACTTC.

This clonotype was observed once. The chain carries TRBV6-6 and TRBJ2-1; D unresolved. The CDR3 is 13 residues long. CDR1 MNHNY and CDR2 SVGAGI come from the germline V gene (reference sequence). Trimming took 0 bases from V and 13 from J, leaving 13 bases between them. Here the CDR3 DNA reads TGTGCCAGCAGTTACTCGGCGACGACTTCTCAGTTCTTC. Translated, it gives CASSYSATTSQFF.

V usage is TRBV2 and J usage is TRBJ2-2, with 7 bases aligning to TRBD2. The CDR3 is 16 amino acids. V shed 7 bases and J 0 bases; nucleotides not matched to a gene: 8. From germline, CDR1 is SNHLY and CDR2 FYNNEI. The CDR3 DNA follows: TGTGCCAGCAACGGACTAGTCCGTTCGAACACCGGGGAGCTGTTTTTT. Its protein product is CASNGLVRSNTGELFF.

The V and J genes are TRBV5-1 and TRBJ2-3, with 7 bases lining up with TRBD1. With 0 bases clipped from V and 2 bases from J, the junction kept 9 bases outside the gene matches. There are 17 residues in the CDR3. CDR1 SGHRS and CDR2 YFSETQ come from the germline V gene. For the CDR3, the DNA is TGCGCCAGCAGCTTGGTCGGGGTGGGGACAGTCACAGATACGCAGTATTTT. The encoded protein is CASSLVGVGTVTDTQYF.

The rearrangement uses TRBV7-2 and TRBJ2-5; the D is unclear. V dropped 3 bases and J dropped 2 bases, with 13 bases sitting between them. This CDR3 is 15 amino acids long. Per germline, CDR1 SGHTA and CDR2 FQGNSA. CDR3 loop: CASSLGRVYQETQYF. The CDR3 region has the DNA TGTGCCAGCAGCTTGGGCCGGGTTTATCAAGAGACCCAGTACTTC.

This clonotype has a handful of counts. The rearrangement joins TRBV29-1 to TRBJ2-1; the match to TRBD2 covers 13 bases. V shed 6 bases, J shed 4 bases, and the junction held 24 bases outside the gene matches. CDR3 length equals 21 residues. In germline, CDR1 is SQVTM, CDR2 ANQGSEA. In nucleotides, the CDR3 is TGCAGCGTAGGTGGCGCAGCCAAGTTACCGGGACTAGCGGGATTATACAATGAGCAGTTCTTC. This encodes CSVGGAAKLPGLAGLYNEQFF.

There are a few counts of this clonotype. This sequence joins TRBV7-9 and TRBJ2-7; 8 bases agree with TRBD1. The V segment lost 5 bases and the J segment 1 base; nucleotides outside the gene matches: 7. Germline values: CDR1 SEHNR, CDR2 FQNEAQ (reference sequence). The CDR3 is 15 residues long. Here the CDR3 DNA reads TGTGCCAGCAGCCCTTGGGACAGGAGATCCTACGAGCAGTACTTC. Protein sequence: CASSPWDRRSYEQYF.

The sample holds a few counts of this clonotype. The genes are TRBV12-3 or TRBV12-4 and TRBJ1-1; 7 positions agree with TRBD1. V gave up 5 bases and J gave up 8 bases; unmatched junction bases: 8. The CDR3 consists of 13 residues. The CDR3 DNA reads as TGTGCCAGCAGTATTCGACAGGGATTCGAAGCTTTCTTT. It specifies CASSIRQGFEAFF.